This entry describes one T cell receptor beta chain. What it binds is unknown. From the reads, TCRdb called clonotypes with MiXCR, one entry per CDR3 protein. This repertoire shows about 530,000 distinct CDR3 sequences, 26% found once; its top ten account for around 13%. The data were taken from a study of T cell repertoires in cytomegalovirus infection. The overall study: CMV infection and matching HLA type were both indicated by public TCR beta signatures.

Whole-study findings and limits: Identification of carriers of CMV plus the relevant HLA was performed using cumulative public TCR beta family frequency. There were HLA-C-restricted CMV-specific TCR beta clonotypes dominating the ex vivo response.

The CDR3 extends over 16 amino acids. The V gene's germline CDR1 is LNHDA and CDR2 SQIVND (reference sequence). V was pared by 1 base and J by 0 bases, with 10 bases between. The sample consisted of PBMCs. V and J are TRBV19 and TRBJ2-4, with D hard to call. The receptor was derived from a human donor in good health (CMV status not recorded). Some clones in this sample may be carry-over from other donors' samples. The CDR3 is CASSIGGRLAKNIQYF. The CDR3 DNA reads as TGTGCCAGTAGTATAGGTGGCAGACTAGCCAAAAACATTCAGTACTTC.